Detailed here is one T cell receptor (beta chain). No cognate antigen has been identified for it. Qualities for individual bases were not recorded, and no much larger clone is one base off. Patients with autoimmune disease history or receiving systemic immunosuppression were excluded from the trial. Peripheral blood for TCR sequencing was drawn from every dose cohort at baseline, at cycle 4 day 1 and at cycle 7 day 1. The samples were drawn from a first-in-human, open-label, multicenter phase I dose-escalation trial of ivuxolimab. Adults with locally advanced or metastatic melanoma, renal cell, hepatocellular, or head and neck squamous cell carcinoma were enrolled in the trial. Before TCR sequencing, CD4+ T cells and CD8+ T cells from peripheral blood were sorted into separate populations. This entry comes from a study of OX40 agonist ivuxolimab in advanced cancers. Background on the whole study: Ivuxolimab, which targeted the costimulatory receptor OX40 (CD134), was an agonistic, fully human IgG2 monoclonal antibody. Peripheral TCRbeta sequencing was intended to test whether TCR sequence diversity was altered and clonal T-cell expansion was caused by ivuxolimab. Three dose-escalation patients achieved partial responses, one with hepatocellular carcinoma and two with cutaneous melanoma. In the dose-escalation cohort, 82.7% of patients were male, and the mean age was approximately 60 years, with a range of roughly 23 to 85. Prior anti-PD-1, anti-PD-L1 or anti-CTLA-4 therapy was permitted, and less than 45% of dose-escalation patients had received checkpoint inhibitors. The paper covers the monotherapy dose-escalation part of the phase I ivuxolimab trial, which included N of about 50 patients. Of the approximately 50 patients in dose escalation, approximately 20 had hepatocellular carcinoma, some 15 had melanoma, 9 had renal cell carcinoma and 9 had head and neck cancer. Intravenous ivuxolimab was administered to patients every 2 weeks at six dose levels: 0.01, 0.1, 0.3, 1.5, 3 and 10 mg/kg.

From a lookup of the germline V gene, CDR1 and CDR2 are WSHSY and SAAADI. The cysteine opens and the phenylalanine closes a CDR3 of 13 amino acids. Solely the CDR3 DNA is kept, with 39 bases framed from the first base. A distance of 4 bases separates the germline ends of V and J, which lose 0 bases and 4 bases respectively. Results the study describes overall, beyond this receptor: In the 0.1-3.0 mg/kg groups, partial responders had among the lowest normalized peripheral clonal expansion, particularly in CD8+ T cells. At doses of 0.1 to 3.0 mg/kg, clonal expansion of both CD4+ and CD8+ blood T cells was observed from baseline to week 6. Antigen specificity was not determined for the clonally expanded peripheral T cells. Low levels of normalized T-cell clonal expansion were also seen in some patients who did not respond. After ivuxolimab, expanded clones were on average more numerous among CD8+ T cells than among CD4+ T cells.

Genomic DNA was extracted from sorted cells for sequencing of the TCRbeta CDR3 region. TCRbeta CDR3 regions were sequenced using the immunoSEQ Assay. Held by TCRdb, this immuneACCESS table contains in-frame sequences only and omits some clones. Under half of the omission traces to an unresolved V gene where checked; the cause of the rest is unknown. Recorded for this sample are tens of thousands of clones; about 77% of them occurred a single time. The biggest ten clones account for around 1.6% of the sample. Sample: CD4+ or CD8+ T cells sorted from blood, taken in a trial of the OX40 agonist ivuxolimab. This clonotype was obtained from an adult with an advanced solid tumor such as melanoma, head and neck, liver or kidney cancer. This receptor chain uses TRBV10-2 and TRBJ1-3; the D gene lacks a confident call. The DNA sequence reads TGCGCCAGCAGTGAGTCGAGGGGAAACACCATATATTTT. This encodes CASSESRGNTIYF.